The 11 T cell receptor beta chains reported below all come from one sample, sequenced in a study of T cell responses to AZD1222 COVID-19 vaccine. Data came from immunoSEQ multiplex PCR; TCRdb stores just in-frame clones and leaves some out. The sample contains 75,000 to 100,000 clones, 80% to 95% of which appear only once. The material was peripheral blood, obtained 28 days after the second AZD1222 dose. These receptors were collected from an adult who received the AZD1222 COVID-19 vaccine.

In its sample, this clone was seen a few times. In DNA, the CDR3 is TGTGCCAGCAGCGCTGTCACCCCCAATCAGCCCCAGCATTTT. It yields the protein CASSAVTPNQPQHF. This chain joins TRBV5-4 and TRBJ1-5, with D uncertain. Germline V gene data show CDR1 as SGHNT and CDR2 as YYREEE (reference sequence). The V and J ends lost 4 bases and 3 bases respectively, with 11 bases between them. There are 14 residues in the CDR3.

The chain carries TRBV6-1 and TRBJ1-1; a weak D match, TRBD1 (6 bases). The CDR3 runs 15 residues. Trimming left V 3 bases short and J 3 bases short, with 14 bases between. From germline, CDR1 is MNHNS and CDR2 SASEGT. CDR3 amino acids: CASSETGRVYTEAFF. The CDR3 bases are TGTGCCAGCAGTGAGACAGGACGGGTGTACACTGAAGCTTTCTTT.

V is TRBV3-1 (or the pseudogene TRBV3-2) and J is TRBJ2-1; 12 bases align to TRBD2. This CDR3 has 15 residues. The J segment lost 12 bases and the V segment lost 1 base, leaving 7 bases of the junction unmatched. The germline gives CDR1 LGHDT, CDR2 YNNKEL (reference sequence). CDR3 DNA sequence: TGTGCCAGCAGCCAAGGTCCTAGCGGGGGGGCCAGGCAGTTCTTC. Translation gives CASSQGPSGGARQFF.

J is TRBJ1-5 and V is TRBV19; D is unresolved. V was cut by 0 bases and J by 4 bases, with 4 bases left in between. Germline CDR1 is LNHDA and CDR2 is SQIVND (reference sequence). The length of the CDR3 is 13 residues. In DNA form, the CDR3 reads TGTGCCAGTAGTATAGAACAAAATCAGCCCCAGCATTTT. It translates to CASSIEQNQPQHF.

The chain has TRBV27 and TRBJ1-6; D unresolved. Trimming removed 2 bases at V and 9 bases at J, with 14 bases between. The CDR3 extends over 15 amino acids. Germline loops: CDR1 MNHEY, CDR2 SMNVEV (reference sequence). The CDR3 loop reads CASSLKASSGSPLHF. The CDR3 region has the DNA TGTGCCAGCAGTTTAAAGGCGAGCTCTGGTTCACCCCTCCACTTT.

CDR3 in DNA: TGTGCCATCAGTGTGAGCCAAGGGGGCTACACCTTC. Amino acid sequence: CAISVSQGGYTF. The chain links TRBV10-3 to TRBJ1-2; D call uncertain. V dropped 4 bases and J dropped 8 bases, with 11 bases sitting between them. The CDR3 totals 12 residues. Germline lookup yields CDR1 ENHRY and CDR2 SYGVKD.

The CDR3 loop is CAWSVVDPDTQYF. DNA for the CDR3: TGTGCCTGGAGTGTAGTCGATCCAGATACGCAGTATTTT. This chain connects TRBV30 to TRBJ2-3; unclear D gene. The V end lost 0 bases, the J end lost 4 bases, and 8 bases lay between the germline ends. There are 13 residues in the CDR3. Germline V CDR1 and CDR2: GTSNPN, SVGIG (reference sequence).

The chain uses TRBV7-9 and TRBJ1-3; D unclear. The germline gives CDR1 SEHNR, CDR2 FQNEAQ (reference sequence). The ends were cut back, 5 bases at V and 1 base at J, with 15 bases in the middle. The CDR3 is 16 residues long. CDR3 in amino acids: CASSLSWTVSGNTIYF. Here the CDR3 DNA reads TGTGCCAGCAGCCTCAGTTGGACCGTGTCTGGAAACACCATATATTTT.

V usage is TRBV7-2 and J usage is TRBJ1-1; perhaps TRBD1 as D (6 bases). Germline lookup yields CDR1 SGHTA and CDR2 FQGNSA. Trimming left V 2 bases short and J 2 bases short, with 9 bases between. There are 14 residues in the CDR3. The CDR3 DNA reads TGTGCCAGCAGCTTAACAGGGATCAACACTGAAGCTTTCTTT. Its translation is CASSLTGINTEAFF. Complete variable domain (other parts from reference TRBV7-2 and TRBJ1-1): GAGVSQSPSNKVTEKGKDVELRCDPISGHTALYWYRQSLGQGLEFLIYFQGNSAPDKSGLPSDRFSAERTGGSVSTLTIQRTQQEDSAVYLCASSLTGINTEAFFGQGTRLTVV.

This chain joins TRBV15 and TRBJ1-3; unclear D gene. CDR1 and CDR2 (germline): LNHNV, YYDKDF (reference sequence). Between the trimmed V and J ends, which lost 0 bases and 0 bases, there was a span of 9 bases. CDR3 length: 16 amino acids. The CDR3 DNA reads TGTGCCACCAGCAGAGATCTTGACCTCTCTGGAAACACCATATATTTT. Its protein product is CATSRDLDLSGNTIYF.

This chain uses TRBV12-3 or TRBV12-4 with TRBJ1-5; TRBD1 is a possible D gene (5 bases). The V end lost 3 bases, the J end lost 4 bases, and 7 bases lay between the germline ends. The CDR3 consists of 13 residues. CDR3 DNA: TGTGCCAGCAGTTTTGGGGGGAATCAGCCCCAGCATTTT. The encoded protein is CASSFGGNQPQHF.